The source of this T cell receptor beta chain is a study of early T cells in non-severe SARS-CoV-2 infection. The overall study: The chains were unpaired, and the sequenced material was bulk RNA from unsorted whole blood.

The CDR3 is made up of 12 amino acids. CDR1 SNHLY and CDR2 FYNNEI come from the germline V gene. Trimming took 3 bases from V and 4 from J, leaving 6 bases between them. Individual cDNA molecules each received unique molecular identifiers attached to them. TCRdb reprocessed the 5' RACE reads with MiXCR, giving one entry per CDR3 protein. This sample has just over 80,000 distinct CDR3 sequences, with roughly an eighth found just once. The sample comprised whole blood. The sequence derives from an adult who was a healthcare worker with PCR-confirmed SARS-CoV-2 infection or an uninfected control (not recorded which). The chain carries TRBV2 and TRBJ1-2; D unresolved. As DNA, the CDR3 is TGTGCCAGCAGTGACGGCCTCTATGGCTACACCTTC. As protein: CASSDGLYGYTF. Full variable domain (missing parts from reference TRBV2 and TRBJ1-2): EPEVTQTPSHQVTQMGQEVILRCVPISNHLYFYWYRQILGQKVEFLVSFYNNEISEKSEIFDDQFSVERPDGSNFTLKIRSTKLEDSAMYFCASSDGLYGYTFGSGTRLTVV.